The present T cell receptor beta chain was sequenced within a study of T-cell memory formation after mild COVID-19. Study-level information: The TCR clusters were mostly specific to one donor. Broader study findings: That cross-reactive memory joined was suggested by some responding clones appearing in pre-infection memory. CD4+ bias marked clones expanding day 15 to 37, unlike balanced contracting clones. Contracting CD8+ clones were enriched in EMRA, CD4+ mainly in CM and EM.

CDR3 size: 14 residues. V gave up 6 bases and J gave up 2 bases, with 12 bases separating them. On this clonotype itself: The antigen is undetermined.

TCRdb re-called the 5' RACE reads through MiXCR, storing one row per CDR3 protein. In the table there are over 150,000 distinct CDR3 sequences, approximately 12% of which are singletons. The specimen was PBMCs or a T cell subset sorted from them (not recorded which). The source is a man aged 18 to 35 who had mild COVID-19 (a few samples of this study predate the infection). Cell type and time point are not known. This chain links TRBV12-3 or TRBV12-4 with TRBJ2-3; D is possibly TRBD2 (6 bases). The CDR3 region has the DNA TGTGCCAGCAGCCCCGGGACTGTCACAGATACGCAGTATTTT. Its protein is CASSPGTVTDTQYF.